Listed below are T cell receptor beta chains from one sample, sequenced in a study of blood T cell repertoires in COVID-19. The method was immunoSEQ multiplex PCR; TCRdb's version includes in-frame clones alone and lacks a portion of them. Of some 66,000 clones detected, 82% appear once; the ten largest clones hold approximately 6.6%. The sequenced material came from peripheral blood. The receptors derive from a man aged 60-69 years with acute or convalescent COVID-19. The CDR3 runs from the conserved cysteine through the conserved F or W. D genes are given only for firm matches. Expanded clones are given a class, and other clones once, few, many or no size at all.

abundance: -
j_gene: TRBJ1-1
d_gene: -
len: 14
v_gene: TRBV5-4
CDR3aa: CASSLPGGNTEAFF
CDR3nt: TGTGCCAGCAGCCTACCGGGGGGCAACACTGAAGCTTTCTTT

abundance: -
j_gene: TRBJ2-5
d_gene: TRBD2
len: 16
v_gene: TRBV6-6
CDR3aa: CASSTGLAGPRETQYF
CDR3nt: TGTGCCAGCAGTACTGGACTAGCAGGGCCCCGAGAGACCCAGTACTTC

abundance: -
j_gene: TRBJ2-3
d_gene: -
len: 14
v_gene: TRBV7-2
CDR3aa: CASSPQGFTDTQYF
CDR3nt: TGTGCCAGCAGTCCACAGGGTTTCACAGATACGCAGTATTTT

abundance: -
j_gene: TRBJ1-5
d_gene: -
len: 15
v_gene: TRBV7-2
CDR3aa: CASSFWGGGNQPQHF
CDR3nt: TGTGCCAGCAGCTTTTGGGGGGGCGGCAATCAGCCCCAGCATTTT

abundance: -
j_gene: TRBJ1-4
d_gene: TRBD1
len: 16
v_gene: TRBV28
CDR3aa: CASSFRSRGPGEKLFF
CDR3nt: TGTGCCAGCAGTTTCAGAAGCAGGGGGCCAGGAGAAAAACTGTTTTTT

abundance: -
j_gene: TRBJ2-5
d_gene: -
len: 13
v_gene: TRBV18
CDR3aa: CASSPRLEETQYF
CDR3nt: TGTGCCAGCTCACCAAGATTAGAAGAGACCCAGTACTTC

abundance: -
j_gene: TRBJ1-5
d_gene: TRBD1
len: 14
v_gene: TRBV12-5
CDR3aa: CASGPETGAQPQHF
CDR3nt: TGTGCTAGTGGTCCAGAGACAGGGGCTCAGCCCCAGCATTTT

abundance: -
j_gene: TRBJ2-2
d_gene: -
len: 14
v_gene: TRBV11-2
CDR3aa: CASSMTSRTGELFF
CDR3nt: TGTGCCAGCAGCATGACTAGTCGCACCGGGGAGCTGTTTTTT

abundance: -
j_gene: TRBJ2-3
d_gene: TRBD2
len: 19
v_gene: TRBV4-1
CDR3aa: CASSQSGLAGGYSTDTQYF
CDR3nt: TGCGCCAGCAGCCAATCAGGACTAGCGGGGGGTTATAGCACAGATACGCAGTATTTT

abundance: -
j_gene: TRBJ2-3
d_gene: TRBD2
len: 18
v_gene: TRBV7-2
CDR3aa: CASSLLAGGGGKTDTQYF
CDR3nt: TGTGCCAGCAGCTTACTGGCCGGGGGCGGGGGGAAAACAGATACGCAGTATTTT

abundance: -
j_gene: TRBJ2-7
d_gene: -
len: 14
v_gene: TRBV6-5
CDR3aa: CASSSGASSYEQYF
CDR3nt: TGTGCCAGCAGTTCAGGGGCAAGCTCCTACGAGCAGTACTTC

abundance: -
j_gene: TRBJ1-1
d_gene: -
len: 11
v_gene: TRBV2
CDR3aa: CASERDTEAFF
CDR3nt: TGTGCCAGCGAACGGGACACTGAAGCTTTCTTT

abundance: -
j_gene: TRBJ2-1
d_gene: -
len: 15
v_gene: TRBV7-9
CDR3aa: CASSLGQGGNNEQFF
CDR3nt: TGTGCCAGCAGCTTAGGGCAGGGCGGAAACAATGAGCAGTTCTTC

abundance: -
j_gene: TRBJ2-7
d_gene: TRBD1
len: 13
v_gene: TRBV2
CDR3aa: CASRGDSSYEQYF
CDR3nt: TGTGCCAGCAGGGGGGACAGCTCCTACGAGCAGTACTTC

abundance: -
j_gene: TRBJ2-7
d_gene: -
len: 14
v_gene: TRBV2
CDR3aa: CASSEALQDYEQYF
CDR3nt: TGTGCCAGCAGTGAAGCGCTTCAGGACTACGAGCAGTACTTC

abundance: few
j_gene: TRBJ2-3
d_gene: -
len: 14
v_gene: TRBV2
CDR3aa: CASSERGSQDTQYF
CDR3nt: TGTGCCAGCAGTGAAAGGGGAAGTCAAGATACGCAGTATTTT

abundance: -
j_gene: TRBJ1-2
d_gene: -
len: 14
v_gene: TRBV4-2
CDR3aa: CASSQSGTPGGYTF
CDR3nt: TGTGCCAGCAGCCAATCCGGGACACCTGGGGGCTACACCTTC

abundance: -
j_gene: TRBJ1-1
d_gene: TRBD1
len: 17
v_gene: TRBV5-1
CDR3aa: CASNRMTGGIVRTEAFF
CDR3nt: TGCGCCAGCAATCGTATGACAGGGGGCATAGTGAGGACTGAAGCTTTCTTT

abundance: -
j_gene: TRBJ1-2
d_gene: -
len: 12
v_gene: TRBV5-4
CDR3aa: CASRRDGDGYTF
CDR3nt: TGTGCCAGCAGGCGGGACGGGGACGGCTACACCTTC

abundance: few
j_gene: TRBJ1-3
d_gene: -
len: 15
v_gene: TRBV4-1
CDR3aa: CASSQVQGAGNTIYF
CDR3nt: TGCGCCAGCAGCCAGGTACAGGGAGCTGGAAACACCATATATTTT

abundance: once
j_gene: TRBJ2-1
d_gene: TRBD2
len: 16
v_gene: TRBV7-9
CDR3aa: CASSPTSPGGRNEQFF
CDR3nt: TGTGCCAGCAGCCCCACATCGCCCGGCGGGAGGAATGAGCAGTTCTTC

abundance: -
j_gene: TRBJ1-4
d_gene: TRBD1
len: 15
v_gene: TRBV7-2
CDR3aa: CASSGDRGRNEKLFF
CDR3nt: TGTGCCAGCAGCGGGGACAGGGGCCGTAATGAAAAACTGTTTTTT

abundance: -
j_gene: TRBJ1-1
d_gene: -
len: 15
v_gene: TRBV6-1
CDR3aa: CASSEAAQRNTEAFF
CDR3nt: TGTGCCAGCAGTGAAGCGGCGCAGCGAAACACTGAAGCTTTCTTT

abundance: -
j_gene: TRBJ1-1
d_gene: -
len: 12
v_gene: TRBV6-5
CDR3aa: CASSSDRHEAFF
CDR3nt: TGTGCCAGCAGCTCCGACAGACATGAAGCTTTCTTT

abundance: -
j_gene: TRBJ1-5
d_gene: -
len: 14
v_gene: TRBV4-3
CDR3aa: CASSQDWRNQPQHF
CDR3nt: TGCGCCAGCAGCCAAGATTGGCGCAATCAGCCCCAGCATTTT

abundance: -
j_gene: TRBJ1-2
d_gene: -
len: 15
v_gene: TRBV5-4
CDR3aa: CASRTQQEANYGYTF
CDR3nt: TGTGCCAGCAGGACGCAACAGGAAGCTAACTATGGCTACACCTTC

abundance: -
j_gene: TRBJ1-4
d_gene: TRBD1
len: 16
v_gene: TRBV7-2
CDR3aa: CASSSMTGGAREKLFF
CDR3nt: TGTGCCAGCAGCTCTATGACAGGGGGCGCCAGGGAAAAACTGTTTTTT

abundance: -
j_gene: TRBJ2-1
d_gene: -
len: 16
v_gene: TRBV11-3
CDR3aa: CASSFGGTGRYNEQFF
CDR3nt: TGTGCCAGCAGCTTCGGGGGTACCGGTCGTTACAATGAGCAGTTCTTC

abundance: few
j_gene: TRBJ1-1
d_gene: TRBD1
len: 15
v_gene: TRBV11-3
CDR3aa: CASSVRTGKNTEAFF
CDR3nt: TGTGCCAGCAGCGTCCGGACAGGAAAGAACACTGAAGCTTTCTTT

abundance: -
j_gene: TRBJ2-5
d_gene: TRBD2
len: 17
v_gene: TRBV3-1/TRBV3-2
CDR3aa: CASSQGGSGPSGETQYF
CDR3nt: TGTGCCAGCAGCCAAGGCGGTAGCGGGCCAAGCGGGGAGACCCAGTACTTC

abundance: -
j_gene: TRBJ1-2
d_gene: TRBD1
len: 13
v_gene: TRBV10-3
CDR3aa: CAISGQGYYGYTF
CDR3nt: TGTGCCATCAGCGGACAGGGCTACTATGGCTACACCTTC

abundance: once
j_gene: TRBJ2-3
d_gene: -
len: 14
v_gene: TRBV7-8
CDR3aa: CASSSPPSTDTQYF
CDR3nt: TGTGCCAGCAGCTCCCCTCCCTCCACAGATACGCAGTATTTT

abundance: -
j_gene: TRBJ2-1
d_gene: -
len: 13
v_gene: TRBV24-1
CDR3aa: CATSAGWQDEQFF
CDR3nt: TGTGCCACCAGTGCAGGGTGGCAGGATGAGCAGTTCTTC

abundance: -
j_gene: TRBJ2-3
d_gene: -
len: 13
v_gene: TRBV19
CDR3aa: CASSMRGTDTQYF
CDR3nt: TGTGCCAGTAGCATGCGGGGCACAGATACGCAGTATTTT

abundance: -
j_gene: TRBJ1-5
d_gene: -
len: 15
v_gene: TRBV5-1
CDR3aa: CASSLQGERNQPQHF
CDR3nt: TGCGCCAGCAGCCTACAGGGAGAGCGCAATCAGCCCCAGCATTTT

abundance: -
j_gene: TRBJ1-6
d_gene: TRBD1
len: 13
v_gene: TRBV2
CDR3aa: CASLYRGGSPLHF
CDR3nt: TGTGCCAGCCTCTACAGGGGCGGTTCACCCCTCCACTTT

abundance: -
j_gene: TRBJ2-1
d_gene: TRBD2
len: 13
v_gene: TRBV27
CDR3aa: CASRTSGGYEQFF
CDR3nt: TGTGCCAGCAGGACTAGCGGGGGCTATGAGCAGTTCTTC

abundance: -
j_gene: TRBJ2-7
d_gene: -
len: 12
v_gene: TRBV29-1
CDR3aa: CSVEESSYEQYF
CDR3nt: TGCAGCGTAGAAGAATCATCCTACGAGCAGTACTTC

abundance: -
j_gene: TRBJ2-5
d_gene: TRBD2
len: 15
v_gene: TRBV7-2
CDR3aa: CASSFPAGGQETQYF
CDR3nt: TGTGCCAGCAGCTTCCCAGCGGGGGGGCAGGAGACCCAGTACTTC

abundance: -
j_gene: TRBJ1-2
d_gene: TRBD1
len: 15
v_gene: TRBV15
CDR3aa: CATSRETGQGYGYTF
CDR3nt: TGTGCCACCAGCAGAGAAACGGGACAGGGGTATGGCTACACCTTC

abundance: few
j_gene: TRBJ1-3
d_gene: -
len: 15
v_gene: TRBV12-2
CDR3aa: CASRDDTASGNTIYF
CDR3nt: TGTGCAAGTCGCGACGACACAGCCTCAGGAAACACCATATATTTT

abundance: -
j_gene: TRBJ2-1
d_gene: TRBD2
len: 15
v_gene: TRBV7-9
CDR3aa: CASSPLAVLYNEQFF
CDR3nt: TGTGCCAGCAGCCCTCTAGCGGTCCTCTACAATGAGCAGTTCTTC

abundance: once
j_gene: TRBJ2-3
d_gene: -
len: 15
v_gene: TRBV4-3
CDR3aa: CASSLSWENTDTQYF
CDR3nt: TGCGCCAGCAGCCTCTCGTGGGAGAACACAGATACGCAGTATTTT

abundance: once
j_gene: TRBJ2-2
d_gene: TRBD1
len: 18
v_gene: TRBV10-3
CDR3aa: CAISADRPGQGRPGELFF
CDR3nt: TGTGCCATCAGCGCTGACCGACCGGGACAGGGTCGCCCCGGGGAGCTGTTTTTT

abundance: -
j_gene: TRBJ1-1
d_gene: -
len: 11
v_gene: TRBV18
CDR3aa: CASSPNTEAFF
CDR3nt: TGTGCCAGCTCACCCAATACTGAAGCTTTCTTT

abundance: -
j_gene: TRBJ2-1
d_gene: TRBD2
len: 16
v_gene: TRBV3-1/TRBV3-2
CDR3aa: CASSSGRGAIYNEQFF
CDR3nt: TGTGCCAGCAGCTCCGGGCGGGGGGCCATCTACAATGAGCAGTTCTTC

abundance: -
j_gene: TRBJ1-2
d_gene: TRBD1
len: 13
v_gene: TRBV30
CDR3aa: CASDAQGARGYTF
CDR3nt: TGTGCCTCAGACGCACAGGGGGCGCGCGGCTACACCTTC

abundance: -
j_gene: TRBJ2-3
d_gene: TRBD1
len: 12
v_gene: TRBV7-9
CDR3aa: CAGQGASDTQYF
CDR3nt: TGTGCCGGGCAGGGGGCTTCAGATACGCAGTATTTT

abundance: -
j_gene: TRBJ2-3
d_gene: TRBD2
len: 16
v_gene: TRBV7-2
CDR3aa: CASSLTSGGYTDTQYF
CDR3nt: TGTGCCAGCAGCTTGACTAGCGGGGGATACACAGATACGCAGTATTTT

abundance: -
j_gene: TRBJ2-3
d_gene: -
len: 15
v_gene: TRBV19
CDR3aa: CASSNRDFNTDTQYF
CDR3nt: TGTGCCAGTAGCAACCGGGACTTCAACACAGATACGCAGTATTTT

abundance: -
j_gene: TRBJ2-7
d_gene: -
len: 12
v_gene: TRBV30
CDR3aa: CAWRGTAYEQYF
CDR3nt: TGTGCCTGGCGGGGGACAGCCTACGAGCAGTACTTC

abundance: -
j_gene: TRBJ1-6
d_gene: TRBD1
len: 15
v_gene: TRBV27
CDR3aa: CASRPPDRDNSPLHF
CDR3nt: TGTGCCAGCAGACCTCCGGACAGGGATAATTCACCCCTCCACTTT

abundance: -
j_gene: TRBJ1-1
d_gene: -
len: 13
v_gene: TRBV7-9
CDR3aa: CASSLTVNTEAFF
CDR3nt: TGTGCCAGCAGCTTAACAGTAAACACTGAAGCTTTCTTT

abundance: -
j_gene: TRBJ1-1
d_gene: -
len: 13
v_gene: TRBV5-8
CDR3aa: CASTPLRGTEAFF
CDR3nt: TGTGCCAGCACCCCGCTGAGAGGTACTGAAGCTTTCTTT

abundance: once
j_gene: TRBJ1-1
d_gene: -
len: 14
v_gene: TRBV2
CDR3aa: CASSVRGSGTEAFF
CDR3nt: TGTGCCAGCAGTGTCCGGGGGTCGGGAACTGAAGCTTTCTTT

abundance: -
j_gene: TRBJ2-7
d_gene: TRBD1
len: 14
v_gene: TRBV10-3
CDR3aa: CAISGYRGSYEQYF
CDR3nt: TGTGCCATCAGTGGTTACAGGGGCTCCTACGAGCAGTACTTC

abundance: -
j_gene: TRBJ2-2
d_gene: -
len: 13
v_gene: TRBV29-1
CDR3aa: CSVAEGNTGELFF
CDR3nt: TGCAGCGTTGCGGAGGGGAACACCGGGGAGCTGTTTTTT

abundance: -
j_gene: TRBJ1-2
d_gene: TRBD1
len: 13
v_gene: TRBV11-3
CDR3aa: CASSTGGWDGYTF
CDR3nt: TGTGCCAGCAGCACAGGGGGCTGGGATGGCTACACCTTC

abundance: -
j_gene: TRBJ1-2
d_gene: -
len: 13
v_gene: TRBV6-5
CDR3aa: CASRDWADYGYTF
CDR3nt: TGTGCCAGCAGGGACTGGGCTGACTATGGCTACACCTTC

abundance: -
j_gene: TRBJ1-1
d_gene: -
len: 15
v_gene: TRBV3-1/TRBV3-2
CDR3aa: CASSQDGGWDTEAFF
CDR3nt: TGTGCCAGCAGCCAAGACGGGGGATGGGACACTGAAGCTTTCTTT